This TCR beta chain was retrieved from a study of Graves' ophthalmopathy and Graves' hyperthyroidism (dated by TCRdb to the late 2010s). As for the study more broadly: Peripheral blood was collected at initial diagnosis, before any treatment. In total, 135 blood samples were TCR-sequenced: 40 to 45 ophthalmopathy, approximately 80 hyperthyroidism and some 17 hyperthyroidism-to-ophthalmopathy patients. For training and testing, the 100 or so patients in the discovery cohort were randomly divided in a 7:3 ratio. To explore V-J signatures that separate ophthalmopathy from hyperthyroidism, a discovery set of about 98 patients was enrolled, consisting of approximately 44 with ophthalmopathy and some 59 with stable hyperthyroidism. In about six hyperthyroidism patients, T-cell repertoires of thyroid tissue and blood were compared. Following sample collection, hyperthyroidism patients were given methimazole at a starting dose of 30 mg daily, and ophthalmopathy patients were given high-dose intravenous methylprednisolone. An independent validation cohort comprised under 20 hyperthyroidism patients and 15 to 17 patients who later progressed from hyperthyroidism to ophthalmopathy. The study used signatures of the TCR beta repertoire to tell Graves' ophthalmopathy apart from Graves' hyperthyroidism and to predict which patients would progress to ophthalmopathy. General findings and caveats noted by the study authors: No statistical method was used to predetermine the sample size, and group allocation was not hidden from the investigators. In validation, the model predicted ophthalmopathy progression with nearly 71% sensitivity and approximately 75% specificity; 12 predicted patients were CT-confirmed with GO in a median of 6.5 months. Most expanded thyroid clonotypes with a frequency above 0.001 also appeared in blood, which suggests that blood repertoires may reflect the immune response in the thyroid. Ophthalmopathy was separated from stable hyperthyroidism by the 13-signature model with more than 85% sensitivity and around 81% specificity in cross-validation and with 80%/75% in the test set.

Its CDR3 holds 15 amino acids, cysteine through phenylalanine. Just CDR3 DNA is preserved here, 45 bases in frame from base 1. The germline V gene yields SGHTA for CDR1 and FQGTGA for CDR2. Trimming removed 5 bases from V and 2 bases from J, leaving 15 bases between the germline ends. Ophthalmopathy patients had moderately to severely active disease, Clinical Activity Score of at least 3, NOSPECS grade of at least 4, and disease duration under 3 months. Patients with other autoimmune diseases, uncontrolled infections, pregnancy or lactation were excluded from the study. Clinical symptoms, serum thyroxine, TRAb, thyroid ultrasound and orbital computed tomography formed the basis of the diagnosis. Using Ficoll-Paque density gradient centrifugation, PBMCs were isolated from about 9.4 ml of fresh peripheral blood. Total RNA was extracted with Trizol reagent and quality-checked on an Agilent 2100 Bioanalyzer.

Many counts were recorded for this clonotype. The antigen it binds to is not known. Nothing much larger sits one base from this clone, and base qualities are not available. For repertoire sequencing, the TCR beta CDR3 regions were amplified from RNA transcripts. A first-round RT-PCR used HTBI primers with the Qiagen OneStep RT-PCR kit, followed by a second-round multiplex PCR, size selection and purification. Libraries were sequenced paired-end with 100 bp reads on an Illumina HiSeq2000. Processing in the source paper ran as follows. Reads were processed with SOAPnuke, discarding reads with adapters, uncalled bases, mean Phred below 15, or no exact constant-primer or identifier match. COPE v1.2.5 was used to merge high-quality paired reads. Each unique nucleotide sequence was treated as a clonotype, and MiTCR v1.1 was used to align the clonotypes to the IMGT TRB V, D and J references. The analysis was limited to V-J combinations with a frequency above 0.0001, which together covered approximately 99% of repertoires. For each V-J combination, a TCR clonal expansion and chaos score was defined as the ratio of F50 clonal expansion to chaos observed in the TCRdist matrix. Welch's t-statistics and random forest were used to reduce the features to roughly 14 V-J combinations, which were then used as input to a naive Bayes classifier. The similarity between thyroid and blood repertoires was quantified using the Morisita-Horn index. TCRdb redid the processing of the public reads, applying fastp at Q25 and MiXCR, and retained in-frame beta chains. CDR3 protein duplicates are merged, each entry listing the most common genes and DNA. TCRdb's processing, not the authors', yielded these V and J calls. For this sample there are over 150,000 distinct CDR3 sequences; more than 30% appear just once. About 5.8% of the sample goes to the ten largest clones.

The chain was built from TRBV7-3 and TRBJ1-2, and TRBD1 may be the D gene, going by 5 matching bases. This TCR was recovered from a woman in her 40s with Graves' ophthalmopathy. Donor details come from another sample of the same person, matched by shared clones. Material: peripheral blood. Here is the DNA: TGTGCCAGCAGCCCGTCGGGGGGGGTAAACTATGGCTACACCTTC. It codes for CASSPSGGVNYGYTF.